This is a list of T cell receptor beta chains from one sample in a study of CD8+ T cells in alopecia areata. Method: immunoSEQ multiplex PCR; TCRdb's copy keeps in-frame clones and lacks some. The sample contains fewer than 350,000 clones, about three fifths of which appear only once. The sample was CD4+ T cells sorted from blood, taken at week 24, from a patient treated with tofacitinib. The receptors stem from a human donor with alopecia areata. CDR3s include the opening cysteine and the closing phenylalanine or tryptophan. The D gene is left open where the match is weak. Rows may omit the clone size; those that give it use once, few, many or a size class.

v_call: TRBV4-1
d_call: TRBD1
j_call: TRBJ1-4
clone_size: NA
cdr3_nt: TGCGCCAGCAGCCCGGGACAGCATAATGAAAAACTGTTTTTT
cdr3_aa: CASSPGQHNEKLFF

v_call: TRBV4-1
d_call: NA
j_call: TRBJ2-3
clone_size: NA
cdr3_nt: TGCGCCAGCAGCCAAGACCATTTGGCGGGGCCCCTCACAGATACGCAGTATTTT
cdr3_aa: CASSQDHLAGPLTDTQYF

v_call: TRBV6-1
d_call: TRBD2
j_call: TRBJ2-1
clone_size: NA
cdr3_nt: TGTGCCAGCAGTGAATGGCGGGGGGGCAGGAATGAGCAGTTCTTC
cdr3_aa: CASSEWRGGRNEQFF

v_call: TRBV10-3
d_call: TRBD1
j_call: TRBJ2-5
clone_size: NA
cdr3_nt: TGTGCCATCAGTGGTACAGGGGATTCGGAGACCCAGTACTTC
cdr3_aa: CAISGTGDSETQYF

v_call: TRBV6-5
d_call: NA
j_call: TRBJ2-5
clone_size: NA
cdr3_nt: TGTGCCAGCAGCACCGGGACAACTGATGGGACCCAGTACTTC
cdr3_aa: CASSTGTTDGTQYF

v_call: TRBV5-4
d_call: NA
j_call: TRBJ2-6
clone_size: NA
cdr3_nt: TGTGCCAGCAGCCGGATCTCTGGGGCCAACGTCCTGACTTTC
cdr3_aa: CASSRISGANVLTF

v_call: TRBV5-1
d_call: TRBD1
j_call: TRBJ1-2
clone_size: few
cdr3_nt: TGCGCCAGCAGCTTGGTGGGCAGGGGGCCGGTTGGCTACACCTTC
cdr3_aa: CASSLVGRGPVGYTF

v_call: TRBV7-2
d_call: NA
j_call: TRBJ2-5
clone_size: NA
cdr3_nt: TGTGCCAGCAGCCCGACCGGGACCTCTCTTAAGAGCGAGACCCAGTACTTC
cdr3_aa: CASSPTGTSLKSETQYF

v_call: TRBV30
d_call: NA
j_call: TRBJ2-7
clone_size: NA
cdr3_nt: TGTGCCTGGAGTGTACTCACGACCGAGCAGTACTTC
cdr3_aa: CAWSVLTTEQYF

v_call: TRBV10-3
d_call: TRBD2
j_call: TRBJ2-4
clone_size: few
cdr3_nt: TGTGCCATCAGCGGGGGGTCGAGCCTGAAAAACATTCAGTACTTC
cdr3_aa: CAISGGSSLKNIQYF

v_call: TRBV7-9
d_call: NA
j_call: TRBJ1-4
clone_size: NA
cdr3_nt: TGTGCCAGCAGGGGAACTAATGAAAAACTGTTTTTT
cdr3_aa: CASRGTNEKLFF

v_call: TRBV28
d_call: NA
j_call: TRBJ2-3
clone_size: NA
cdr3_nt: TGTGCCAGCAGTTCGACGACCAGGACGCAGTATTTT
cdr3_aa: CASSSTTRTQYF

v_call: TRBV29-1
d_call: NA
j_call: TRBJ1-5
clone_size: NA
cdr3_nt: TGCAGCGTCCAGCAGAATAGCAATCAGCCCCAGCATTTT
cdr3_aa: CSVQQNSNQPQHF

v_call: TRBV7-2
d_call: TRBD1
j_call: TRBJ2-3
clone_size: NA
cdr3_nt: TGTGCCAGCAGCTTAGGGACAGGAGATACGCAGTATTTT
cdr3_aa: CASSLGTGDTQYF

v_call: TRBV4-3
d_call: NA
j_call: TRBJ2-2
clone_size: NA
cdr3_nt: TGCGCCAGCAGCTTCCAGCCATGGTACGGGGAGCTGTTTTTT
cdr3_aa: CASSFQPWYGELFF

v_call: TRBV29-1
d_call: TRBD1
j_call: TRBJ1-2
clone_size: NA
cdr3_nt: TGCAGCGTCCTAACAGGGGACGGCTATGGCTACACCTTC
cdr3_aa: CSVLTGDGYGYTF

v_call: TRBV9
d_call: NA
j_call: TRBJ2-5
clone_size: few
cdr3_nt: TGTGCCAGCAGCGTAGCGGGGGGCTTTCAAGAGACCCAGTACTTC
cdr3_aa: CASSVAGGFQETQYF

v_call: TRBV29-1
d_call: NA
j_call: TRBJ1-2
clone_size: NA
cdr3_nt: TGCAGCGTTGAAGATCCGGGCCCTGGCTACACCTTC
cdr3_aa: CSVEDPGPGYTF

v_call: TRBV2
d_call: TRBD1
j_call: TRBJ1-2
clone_size: few
cdr3_nt: TGTGCCAGCAAGGACAGGGGCTATGGCTACACCTTC
cdr3_aa: CASKDRGYGYTF

v_call: TRBV4-3
d_call: NA
j_call: TRBJ1-1
clone_size: NA
cdr3_nt: TGCGCCAGCAGCCCTGGGGGGGGTCGAGGTACTGAAGCTTTCTTT
cdr3_aa: CASSPGGGRGTEAFF

v_call: TRBV14
d_call: NA
j_call: TRBJ1-1
clone_size: NA
cdr3_nt: TGTGCCAGCAGCCGTACAGCCAAGATGTGGAACAGGTTGAACACTGAAGCTTTCTTT
cdr3_aa: CASSRTAKMWNRLNTEAFF

v_call: TRBV7-9
d_call: NA
j_call: TRBJ2-4
clone_size: NA
cdr3_nt: TGTGCCAGCAGCTTAGGCCAGGGGAGAAACATTCAGTACTTC
cdr3_aa: CASSLGQGRNIQYF